One sample yielded the 2 T cell receptor beta chains listed below, sequenced in a study of technical replicates of blood from several donors. The protocol was immunoSEQ multiplex PCR, while the TCRdb copy is restricted to in-frame clones and leaves out a portion. The sample contains roughly 70,000 clones, roughly 92% of which appear only once. What was sequenced was T cells isolated from PBMCs. These receptors originate from a human donor in good health.

This rearrangement joins TRBV18 to TRBJ2-3; TRBD2 agrees at 8 bases. J was trimmed by 4 bases and V by 1 base; bases with no gene match: 10. Germline-derived CDR1 and CDR2 are KGHSH and LQKENI. The CDR3 contains 17 residues. Written as DNA, the CDR3 is TGTGCCAGCTCACCACTGAGGGAGGCTAGCGGGTCAGATACGCAGTATTTT. It yields the protein CASSPLREASGSDTQYF.

The chain couples TRBV27 to TRBJ2-7; 14 bases match TRBD2. CDR3 length: 18 residues. Trimming removed 2 bases from V and 6 bases from J; junction bases left unmatched: 12. Germline CDR1 and CDR2: MNHEY and SMNVEV (reference sequence). For the CDR3, the DNA is TGTGCCAGCAGTTTAATCTTCGGGACTAGCGGGAGATGGGGCGAGCAGTACTTC. This translates into CASSLIFGTSGRWGEQYF.